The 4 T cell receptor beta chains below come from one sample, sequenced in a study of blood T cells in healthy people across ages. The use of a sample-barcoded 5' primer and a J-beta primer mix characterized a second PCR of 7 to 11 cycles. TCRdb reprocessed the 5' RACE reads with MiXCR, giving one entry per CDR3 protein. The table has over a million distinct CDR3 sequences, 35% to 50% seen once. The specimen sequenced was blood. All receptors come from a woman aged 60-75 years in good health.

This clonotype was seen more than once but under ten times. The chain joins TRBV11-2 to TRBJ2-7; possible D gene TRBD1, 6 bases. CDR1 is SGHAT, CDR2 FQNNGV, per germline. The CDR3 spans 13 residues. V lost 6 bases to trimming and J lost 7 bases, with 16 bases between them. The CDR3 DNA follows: TGTGCCAGCAGTCATGGACCTACAGGGGAGCAGTACTTC. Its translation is CASSHGPTGEQYF.

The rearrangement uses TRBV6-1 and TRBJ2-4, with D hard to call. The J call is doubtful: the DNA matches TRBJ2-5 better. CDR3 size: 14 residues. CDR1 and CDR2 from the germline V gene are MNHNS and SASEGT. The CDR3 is CASSEGILKETQYF. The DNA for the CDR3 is TGTGCCAGCAGTGAAGGGATTCTAAAAGAGACCCAGTACTTC.

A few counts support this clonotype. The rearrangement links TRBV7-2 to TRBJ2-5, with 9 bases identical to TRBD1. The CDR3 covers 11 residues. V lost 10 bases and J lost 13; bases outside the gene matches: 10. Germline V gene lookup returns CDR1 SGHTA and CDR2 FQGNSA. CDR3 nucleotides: TGTGCCACCCTCAAAGGACAGGGGTGGTACTTC. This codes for CATLKGQGWYF.

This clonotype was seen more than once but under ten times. CDR3 nucleotides: TGTGCCAGCAGCCCGTGGGGGTCGAGCAATGAGCAGTTCTTC. Translation: CASSPWGSSNEQFF. The chain couples TRBV28 to TRBJ2-1, with D possibly being TRBD1 or TRBD2 (5 bases each). Germline CDR1 MDHEN, CDR2 SYDVKM. Trimming pared 6 bases from V and 6 bases from J, leaving 15 bases between. The CDR3 totals 14 residues.